Shown below are 6 T cell receptor beta chains from a single sample sequenced in a study of cytomegalovirus exposure and HLA in healthy donors. Repertoires were generated with immunoSEQ multiplex PCR, while TCRdb's copy carries only in-frame clones and drops some. This table has roughly 48,000 clones, about 93% appearing once. Sequences were obtained from PBMCs. The receptors here all came from a young woman in good health and CMV-seropositive.

This rearrangement joins TRBV5-6 to TRBJ1-5, with unresolved D. V was cut by 3 bases and J by 1 base, with 14 bases left in between. Germline lookup yields CDR1 SGHDT and CDR2 YYEEEE. CDR3 size: 16 residues. CDR3 sequence: CASSSNLGKSNQPQHF. The DNA of the CDR3 is TGTGCCAGCAGCTCAAACCTAGGAAAAAGCAATCAGCCCCAGCATTTT.

The J gene is TRBJ2-5, the V gene TRBV4-1; 8 positions match TRBD2. The CDR3 has 18 residues. The trim removed 2 bases at V and 0 bases at J, leaving 11 bases unmatched. Germline assignment: CDR1 MGHRA and CDR2 YSYEKL. The CDR3 DNA follows: TGCGCCAGCAGCCAAATCGTGGGCGGGAGGCCACACCAAGAGACCCAGTACTTC. Protein: CASSQIVGGRPHQETQYF.

The chain joins TRBV12-2 to TRBJ1-2. TRBV12-2 is a pseudogene segment. The CDR3 is 13 residues long. CDR3 DNA: TGTGCAAGTCGCTTAGGATTCGGCTATGGCTACACCTTC. Protein: CASRLGFGYGYTF.

The V and J genes are TRBV27 and TRBJ1-1, with no clear D. This CDR3 has 14 residues. V was shortened by 3 bases and J by 0 bases, with 8 bases between the two germline ends. Per germline, CDR1 MNHEY and CDR2 SMNVEV (reference sequence). CDR3 DNA: TGTGCCAGCAGTTTTGAGGGAATGAACACTGAAGCTTTCTTT. Translation: CASSFEGMNTEAFF.

V is TRBV5-5 and J is TRBJ2-2, with D perhaps TRBD2 (6 bases). V shed 3 bases and J shed 4 bases, with 13 bases lying between them. The CDR3 consists of 15 residues. Germline CDR1 and CDR2: SGHKS and YYEKEE (reference sequence). As DNA, the CDR3 is TGTGCCAGCAGCTCGCCGGGACTCGTCACCGGGGAGCTGTTTTTT. Translating gives CASSSPGLVTGELFF.

CDR3 residues: CASSPGWGVFEQYF. The CDR3 nucleotides are TGTGCCAGCAGTCCCGGGTGGGGGGTCTTTGAGCAGTACTTC. The chain couples TRBV27 to TRBJ2-7; D might be TRBD2 (6 bases). Germline values: CDR1 MNHEY, CDR2 SMNVEV (reference sequence). V lost 5 bases, J lost 7 bases, and 18 bases lay in between. CDR3 size: 14 residues.